The 18 T cell receptor beta chains presented below share a single source sample, sequenced in a study of T cells in women clearing cervical HPV infection. Sequencing was performed with immunoSEQ multiplex PCR; in TCRdb, only in-frame clones are kept and a portion is missing. There are about 25,000 clones in the sample, with roughly 4% held by the top ten. The sample consisted of blood buffy coat. These receptors all stem from a woman between 18 and 75 years old with a cervical HPV16 infection that either progressed to CIN3+ or cleared (not recorded which).

Comment on this clone: The missing CDR3 end, 3 residues past where the read stops, is filled in from the germline J gene. The chain links TRBV13 to TRBJ2-3, with 11 bases lining up with TRBD1. Germline V lookup: CDR1 PRHDT, CDR2 FYEKMQ (reference sequence). The CDR3 runs to 15 residues. The covered CDR3 bases are TGTGCCAGCAGCTTCGGACAGGGGGCTGGAAAGACG. It codes for CASSFGQGAGKT. In full, the CDR3 is CASSFGQGAGKTQYF.

Concerning this clone itself: Read data end 3 residues before the CDR3 end; the end is taken from the germline J gene. The rearrangement links TRBV30 to TRBJ2-3; D not resolved. Germline V gene data show CDR1 as GTSNPN and CDR2 as SVGIG (reference sequence). This CDR3 is 14 amino acids long. The CDR3 bases that were read are TGTGCCTGGAACCCCACTCTTAGCAATCAGCCG. It yields the protein CAWNPTLSNQP. The entire CDR3 sequence reads CAWNPTLSNQPQYF. The full variable domain, in which reference TRBV30 and TRBJ2-3 provide the parts outside the CDR3, is SQTIHQWPATLVQPVGSPLSLECTVEGTSNPNLYWYRQAAGRGLQLLFYSVGIGQISSEVPQNLSASRPQDRQFILSSKKLLLSDSGFYLCAWNPTLSNQPQYFGPGTRLTVL.

In the case of this clone: The sequence runs out 3 residues before the end of the CDR3; the remainder is reconstructed from the germline J gene. The J gene is TRBJ1-3, the V gene TRBV20-1; D gene unclear. Trimming removed 1 base at V and 3 bases at J, with 34 bases between. This CDR3 is built from 22 residues. Per germline, CDR1 DFQATT and CDR2 SNEGSKA (reference sequence). The CDR3: CSARVWTPMRDRAGIGGNTIYF. Partial CDR3 DNA: TGCAGTGCTAGAGTTTGGACCCCGATGCGGGATAGGGCTGGGATAGGTGGAAACACC.

For this clone: The missing CDR3 end, 3 residues past where the read stops, is filled in from the germline J gene. The chain is built from TRBV7-6 and TRBJ1-6; 7 nucleotides match TRBD1. The CDR3 runs to 15 residues. J lost 9 bases, V lost 1 base, and 6 bases had no gene match. Germline CDR1 reads SGHVS; CDR2 reads FNYEAQ. Partial CDR3 DNA: TGTGCCAGCAGCTTAGTAACAGGGGAGGGTTCACCC. As protein: CASSLVTGEGSP. The CDR3 as a whole reads CASSLVTGEGSPLHF.

Comments on this clone: The CDR3 goes on 3 residues after the read ends, and that part is filled in from the germline J gene. This rearrangement joins TRBV7-2 to TRBJ1-1; TRBD1 is a possible D gene (5 bases). This CDR3 region has 13 residues. Germline loops: CDR1 SGHTA, CDR2 FQGNSA. The germline V and J ends were trimmed by 4 bases and 4 bases, with 10 bases remaining between them. Incomplete CDR3 DNA: TGTGCCAGCAGCTCACAAAGGGGCACTGAA. Encoded protein: CASSSQRGTE. The complete CDR3 protein is CASSSQRGTEAFF.

As regards this clone: The read terminates 3 residues before the CDR3 end, so the remaining end is supplied by the germline J gene. The J gene is TRBJ1-1, the V gene TRBV19; 7 nucleotides agree with TRBD1. Germline values: CDR1 LNHDA, CDR2 SQIVND (reference sequence). V was pared by 7 bases and J by 1 base, with 9 bases of the junction left unmatched. CDR3 length: 15 residues. The CDR3 region is CASKRTGSGNTEAFF. The CDR3 bases that were read are TGTGCCAGTAAACGGACAGGCTCGGGGAACACTGAA.

With respect to this clone: The CDR3 is cut off 3 residues early in the read; its end comes from the germline J gene. Additional DNA sequences in this sample encode the identical CDR3. The chain recombines TRBV30 with TRBJ1-3; D ambiguous. The CDR3 length is 16 residues. Between the trimmed V and J ends, which lost 6 bases and 2 bases, there was a span of 20 bases. Per germline, CDR1 GTSNPN and CDR2 SVGIG (reference sequence). The chain's CDR3 is CACATSGYSTGNTIYF. CDR3 DNA, as far as it was read: TGTGCCTGTGCGACCTCGGGTTACTCGACTGGAAACACC.

Concerning this clone: The CDR3 end falls 3 residues outside the read, so it is completed with the germline J gene. This chain links TRBV7-8 with TRBJ2-6, with TRBD2 matching over 7 bases. Trimming removed 3 bases from V and 0 bases from J; junction bases left unmatched: 8. CDR1 and CDR2 from the germline V gene are SGHVS and FQNEAQ. The length of the CDR3 is 18 residues. Partial CDR3 DNA: TGTGCCAGCAGCTTGGTTGGACTAGATCTCTCTGGGGCCAACGTC. This encodes CASSLVGLDLSGANV. The full CDR3 protein reads CASSLVGLDLSGANVLTF. Variable domain in full (rest from reference TRBV7-8 and TRBJ2-6): GAGVSQSPRYKVAKRGQDVALRCDPISGHVSLFWYQQALGQGPEFLTYFQNEAQLDKSGLPSDRFFAERPEGSVSTLKIQRTQQEDSAVYLCASSLVGLDLSGANVLTFGAGSRLTVL.

A note on this clone: The CDR3 is cut off 3 residues early in the read; its end comes from the germline J gene. The J gene is TRBJ2-3, the V gene TRBV27; 8 nucleotides align to TRBD2. The CDR3 length is 16 residues. The germline V gene has CDR1 MNHEY and CDR2 SMNVEV (reference sequence). Trimming at V came to 5 bases and at J to 2 bases, leaving 9 bases not matched to a gene. CDR3 residues: CASSMFAGGFTDTQYF. CDR3 DNA (partial): TGTGCCAGCAGTATGTTCGCGGGGGGCTTCACAGATACG.

Comments on this clone: The DNA ends 3 residues before the CDR3 does, and the rest of the CDR3 is filled in from the germline J gene. The chain combines TRBV2 with TRBJ2-4, with a possible D match to TRBD1 (6 bases). The CDR3 is made up of 15 amino acids. In germline, CDR1 is SNHLY, CDR2 FYNNEI. CDR3 protein: CASSDRGTPLDGQYF. The covered CDR3 bases are TGTGCCAGCAGTGACCGTGGGACACCCCTTGATGGT.

The CDR3 protein is CASSPGQGTSPLFF. The sequenced CDR3 bases are TGTGCCAGCAGCCCGGGACAGGGGACTTCACCG. The rearrangement links TRBV7-2 to TRBJ2-2; 10 bases fit TRBD1. The read is 3 residues too short to cover the CDR3 end, so that end is filled in from the germline J gene. The CDR3 is 14 amino acids. Germline V CDR1 and CDR2: SGHTA, FQGNSA.

In the case of this clone: The read terminates 3 residues ahead of where the CDR3 ends, so the germline J gene completes it. The chain carries TRBV2 and TRBJ2-3, with no clear D. CDR3 length: 14 amino acids. The V end lost 0 bases, the J end lost 0 bases, and 4 bases lay between the germline ends. CDR1 is SNHLY and CDR2 is FYNNEI in the germline V gene. The CDR3 loop is CASSEATSTDTQYF. Incomplete CDR3 DNA: TGTGCCAGCAGTGAAGCTACTAGCACAGATACG. The full variable domain, its missing parts supplied by reference TRBV2 and TRBJ2-3, is EPEVTQTPSHQVTQMGQEVILRCVPISNHLYFYWYRQILGQKVEFLVSFYNNEISEKSEIFDDQFSVERPDGSNFTLKIRSTKLEDSAMYFCASSEATSTDTQYFGPGTRLTVL.

As to this clone: Sequencing ends 3 residues short of the CDR3 end; the germline J gene provides the rest. The chain is built from TRBV9 and TRBJ2-7; TRBD2 agrees at 8 bases. Trimming took 7 bases from V and 0 from J; bases not matched to a gene: 6. This CDR3 has 14 residues. CDR1 SGDLS and CDR2 YYNGEE come from the germline V gene. The DNA read from the CDR3 is TGTGCCAGCTCCCGCGGGGGGTCCTCCTACGAG. Translated, it gives CASSRGGSSYE. The full CDR3 is CASSRGGSSYEQYF.

The covered CDR3 bases are TGTGCCAGCAGCTTGGCTTCGCAGTACTATGGT. Translation gives CASSLASQYYG. The CDR3 in full is CASSLASQYYGQYF. The chain joins TRBV5-6 to TRBJ2-4; D is uncertain. From the germline J gene comes the end of the CDR3, since the read stops 3 residues before it. This CDR3 contains 14 residues. From germline, CDR1 is SGHDT and CDR2 YYEEEE.

Note on this clone: Its ends do not fully match the called genes, so a read error is possible. The CDR3 is cut off 3 residues early in the read; its end comes from the germline J gene. V and J are TRBV10-3 and TRBJ1-2; 9 bases match TRBD1. CDR1 ENHRY and CDR2 SYGVKD come from the germline V gene. The CDR3 totals 16 residues. The CDR3 here is CAVSEGPGQGSDGYTF. The DNA read from the CDR3 is TGTGCCGTCAGTGAAGGCCCGGGACAGGGTTCCGACGGC.

With respect to this clone: The CDR3 extends 3 residues past the end of the read, so its final part is completed from the germline J gene. The chain couples TRBV20-1 to TRBJ2-3; 11 bases line up with TRBD1. Germline CDR1 and CDR2: DFQATT and SNEGSKA (reference sequence). CDR3 length: 14 amino acids. The DNA read from the CDR3 is TGCAGTGTTCAGGGACAGGGGGTGGGGCAGCCG. It is translated as CSVQGQGVGQP. The full-length CDR3 reads as CSVQGQGVGQPQYF.

Note on this clone: The read gets to within 3 residues of the CDR3 end, and the germline J gene fills in the rest. The genes are TRBV7-9 and TRBJ1-6; possible D gene TRBD1, 6 bases. The germline V gene encodes CDR1 SEHNR and CDR2 FQNEAQ (reference sequence). V was shortened by 1 base and J by 9 bases, with 10 bases between the two germline ends. CDR3 size: 14 residues. CDR3 in amino acids: CASSLVRGGSPLHF. The CDR3 bases that were read are TGTGCCAGCAGCTTAGTCAGGGGTGGTTCACCC.

As for this clone: Sequencing ends 3 residues short of the CDR3 end; the germline J gene provides the rest. J is TRBJ2-5 and V is TRBV12-3 or TRBV12-4, with 9 bases matching TRBD2. Unmatched junction bases numbered 6, after V lost 8 bases and J lost 5 bases. This CDR3 has 13 residues. The sequenced CDR3 bases are TGTGCCAGCGGGCTAGCGGGGATGGAGACC. It translates to CASGLAGMET. The complete CDR3 sequence is CASGLAGMETQYF.